This T cell receptor beta chain comes out of a study of T cell clonotyping in hematopoietic cell transplantation (TCRdb year 2021). The study in broad terms: Pretransplant recipient samples were obtained after cytoreduction. A total of 120 to 150 blood samples were collected in the study from roughly 40 consecutive transplant recipients and their related donors. Recruitment of patients ran from 2015 to early 2017, and follow-up continued until late 2020 or until death.

Results and caveats for the whole study, not just this receptor: After transplant, TCR diversity in recipients dropped, and pathologically expanded clonotypes increased progressively from day 30 to day 180. The sample size was limited and the cells went unsorted, which meant the CD4 and CD8 repertoire contributions could not be told apart. Overlap with donor repertoires was found for only a small fraction of recipient repertoires, with over 95% found to appear de novo at the given depth. Inverse Simpson Index values from donors and from recipients before transplant predicted broader TCR repertoire diversity after transplant.

The sample's time point label is to be understood as: recipient sample about 28 days before transplant, after cytoreduction. Blood from recipients was drawn about 28 days before transplant and again at days 30, 100 and 180 after transplant. Using Nuclei Lysis Solution, genomic DNA was extracted from unfractionated peripheral blood mononuclear cells that were either fresh or cryopreserved. From a lookup of the germline V gene, CDR1 and CDR2 are MGHRA and YSYEKL. The CDR3 has 15 amino acids, counting the end cysteine and phenylalanine. Only the CDR3 portion is preserved as DNA: 45 bases, with reading frame beginning at the first base. Trimmed from V: 2 bases; trimmed from J: 1 base; junction bases lacking a gene match: 3. About this clone: Its antigen is not yet known. Base-call qualities are not available, and no considerably larger clone is one nucleotide away.

With the immunoSEQ assay, which is a bias-controlled multiplex PCR relying on V- and J-specific primers, TCR beta CDR3 regions were amplified from genomic DNA. A second PCR step added a proprietary barcode and Illumina adapter sequences to the CDR3 amplicons. An Illumina MiSeq instrument was used to sequence the CDR3 libraries. The authors' pipeline ran thus. immunoSEQ Analyzer 3.0 was used for export and quality control, with R Bioconductor and Immunarch used for downstream analyses. Only productive rearrangements in the normalized downsampled data set were used to calculate repertoire metrics. In the normalized cohort, a clonotype counted as pathologically expanded if the clonotype was larger than 5 templates. Repertoire diversity was measured with the Inverse Simpson Index. The non-normalized data set was used for CMV-specificity analyses so that all clonotypes could be captured. TCRdb carries this immuneACCESS record with in-frame sequences only. Its versions omit some clonotypes, under half of them owing to an unresolved V gene in the studies checked, with the rest unexplained. That table gives V, J and clone size, and the DNA gave D and trimming. In all, the sample holds tens of thousands of clones, and almost 97% of those were seen once. Jointly, the top ten make up under 2% of the sample.

The chain is assembled from TRBV4-1 and TRBJ1-1, with TRBD1 matching 8 junction bases. Sequencing used peripheral blood mononuclear cells, obtained before stem cell transplant. This receptor was taken from a woman aged 45-60 years with acute myeloid leukemia. Some clones in this sample may be carry-over from other donors' samples. CDR3 reads: CASSQPGTGNTEAFF. Read as DNA, the sequence is TGCGCCAGCAGCCAACCCGGGACAGGGAACACTGAAGCTTTCTTT.